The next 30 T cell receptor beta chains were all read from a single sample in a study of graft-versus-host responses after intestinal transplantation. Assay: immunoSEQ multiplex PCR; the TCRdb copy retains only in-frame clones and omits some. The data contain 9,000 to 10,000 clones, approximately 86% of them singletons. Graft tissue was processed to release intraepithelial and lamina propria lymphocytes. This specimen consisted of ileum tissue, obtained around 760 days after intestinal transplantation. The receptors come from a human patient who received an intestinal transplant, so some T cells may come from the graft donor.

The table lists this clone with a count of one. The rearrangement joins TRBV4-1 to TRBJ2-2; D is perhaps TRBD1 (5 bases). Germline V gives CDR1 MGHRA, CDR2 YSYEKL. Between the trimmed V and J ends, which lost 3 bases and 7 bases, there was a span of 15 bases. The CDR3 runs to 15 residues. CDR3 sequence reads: CASSQQDSRGGELFF. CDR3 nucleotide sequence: TGCGCCAGCAGCCAGCAAGACAGTCGTGGCGGGGAGCTGTTTTTT.

For the CDR3, the DNA is TGTGCCAGCAGTTCAGCCCAAAACACCATATATTTT. This codes for CASSSAQNTIYF. The J gene is TRBJ1-3, the V gene TRBV28, with D unresolved. Trimming took off 4 bases at V and 6 bases at J, with 7 bases between the two ends. This CDR3 has 12 residues. Germline V gives CDR1 MDHEN, CDR2 SYDVKM.

The CDR3 spells CASSLEARVDTEAFF. The CDR3 coding sequence is TGTGCCAGCAGCTTGGAAGCCAGGGTAGACACTGAAGCTTTCTTT. The rearrangement joins TRBV5-5 to TRBJ1-1, with a tentative D call TRBD1 (5 bases). Germline V gene lookup returns CDR1 SGHKS and CDR2 YYEKEE (reference sequence). There are 15 residues in the CDR3. Trimming shortened V by 0 bases and J by 3 bases, and 12 bases separated the two germline ends.

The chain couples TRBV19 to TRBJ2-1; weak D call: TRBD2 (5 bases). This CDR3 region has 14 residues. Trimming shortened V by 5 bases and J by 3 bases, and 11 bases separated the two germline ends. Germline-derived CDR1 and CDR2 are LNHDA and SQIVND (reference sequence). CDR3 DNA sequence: TGTGCCAGTAGTGCCAGAGGGTACTACAATGAGCAGTTCTTC. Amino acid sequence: CASSARGYYNEQFF.

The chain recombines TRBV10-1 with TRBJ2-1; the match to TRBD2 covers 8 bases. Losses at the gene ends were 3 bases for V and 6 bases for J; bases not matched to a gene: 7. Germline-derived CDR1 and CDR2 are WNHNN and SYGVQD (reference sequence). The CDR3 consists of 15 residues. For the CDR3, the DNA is TGCGCCAGCAGTGATACAGGACTAGCTGGCAATGAGCAGTTCTTC. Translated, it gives CASSDTGLAGNEQFF.

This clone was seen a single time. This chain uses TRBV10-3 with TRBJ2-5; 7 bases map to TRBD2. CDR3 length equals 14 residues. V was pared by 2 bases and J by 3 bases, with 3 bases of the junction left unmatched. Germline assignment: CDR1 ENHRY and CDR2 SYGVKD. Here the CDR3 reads CAISEELAKETQYF. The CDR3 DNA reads TGTGCCATCAGTGAGGAACTAGCGAAAGAGACCCAGTACTTC.

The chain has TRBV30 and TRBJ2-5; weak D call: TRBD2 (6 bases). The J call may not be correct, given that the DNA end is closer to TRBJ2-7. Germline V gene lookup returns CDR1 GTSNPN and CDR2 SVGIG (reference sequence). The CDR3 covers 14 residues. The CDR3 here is CAWSADSTSYEQYF. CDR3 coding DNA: TGTGCCTGGAGCGCCGACTCGACTAGCTACGAGCAGTACTTC.

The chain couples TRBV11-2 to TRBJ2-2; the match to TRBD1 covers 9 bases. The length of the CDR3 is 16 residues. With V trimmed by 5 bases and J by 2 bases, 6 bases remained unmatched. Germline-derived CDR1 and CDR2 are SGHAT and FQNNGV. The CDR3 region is CASSLGQGINTGELFF. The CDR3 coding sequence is TGTGCCAGCAGCCTAGGACAGGGGATAAACACCGGGGAGCTGTTTTTT. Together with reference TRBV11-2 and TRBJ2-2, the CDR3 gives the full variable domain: EAGVAQSPRYKIIEKRQSVAFWCNPISGHATLYWYQQILGQGPKLLIQFQNNGVVDDSQLPKDRFSAERLKGVDSTLKIQPAKLEDSAVYLCASSLGQGINTGELFFGEGSRLTVL.

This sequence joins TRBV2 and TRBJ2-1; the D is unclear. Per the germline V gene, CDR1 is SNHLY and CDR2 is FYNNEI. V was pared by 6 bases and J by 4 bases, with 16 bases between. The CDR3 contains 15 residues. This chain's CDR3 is CASSTLGLPYNEQFF. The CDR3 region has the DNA TGTGCCAGCAGCACGCTAGGCCTACCATACAATGAGCAGTTCTTC.

The CDR3 protein is CASSFEGARTEAFF. In DNA, the CDR3 is TGTGCCAGCAGTTTCGAGGGGGCTCGGACTGAAGCTTTCTTT. This chain uses TRBV27 with TRBJ1-1; 7 positions match TRBD1. From germline, CDR1 is MNHEY and CDR2 SMNVEV (reference sequence). J lost 5 bases, V lost 3 bases, and 6 bases had no gene match. This CDR3 has 14 residues.

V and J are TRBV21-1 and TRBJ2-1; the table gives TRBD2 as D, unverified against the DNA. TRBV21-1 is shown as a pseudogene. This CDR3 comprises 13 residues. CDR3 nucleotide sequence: TGTGCCAAACTAGCGGGTGCCTACAATGAGCAGTTCTTC. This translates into CAKLAGAYNEQFF.

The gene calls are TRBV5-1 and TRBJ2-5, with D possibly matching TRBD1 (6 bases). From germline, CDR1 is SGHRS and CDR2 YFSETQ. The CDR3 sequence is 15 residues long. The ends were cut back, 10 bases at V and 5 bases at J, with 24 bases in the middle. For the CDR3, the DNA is TGCGCCTCCTCAGCAGGGGCGGCCAGGGCGGAGACCCAGTACTTC. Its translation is CASSAGAARAETQYF. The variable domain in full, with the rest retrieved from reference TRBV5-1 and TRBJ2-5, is KAGVTQTPRYLIKTRGQQVTLSCSPISGHRSVSWYQQTPGQGLQFLFEYFSETQRNKGNFPGRFSGRQFSNSRSEMNVSTLELGDSALYLCASSAGAARAETQYFGPGTRLLVL.

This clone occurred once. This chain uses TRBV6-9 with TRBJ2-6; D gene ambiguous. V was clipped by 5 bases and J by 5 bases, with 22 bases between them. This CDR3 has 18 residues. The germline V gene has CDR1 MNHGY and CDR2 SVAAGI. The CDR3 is CASSNVGLRQSRANVLTF. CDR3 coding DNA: TGTGCCAGCAGTAACGTGGGCTTACGACAAAGTCGGGCCAACGTCCTGACTTTC.

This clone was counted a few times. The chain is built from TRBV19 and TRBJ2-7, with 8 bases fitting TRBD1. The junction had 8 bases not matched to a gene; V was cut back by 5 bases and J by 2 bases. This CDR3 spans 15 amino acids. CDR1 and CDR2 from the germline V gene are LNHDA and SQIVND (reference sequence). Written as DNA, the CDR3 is TGTGCCAGTAGTCTCCCTGGCAGGGGGCCCTACGAGCAGTACTTC. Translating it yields CASSLPGRGPYEQYF.

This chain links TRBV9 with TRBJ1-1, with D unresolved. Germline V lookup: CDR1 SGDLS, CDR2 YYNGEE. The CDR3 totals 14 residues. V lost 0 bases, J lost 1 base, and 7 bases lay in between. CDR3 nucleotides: TGTGCCAGCAGCGTAGGGCCAGAGAACACTGAAGCTTTCTTT. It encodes CASSVGPENTEAFF.

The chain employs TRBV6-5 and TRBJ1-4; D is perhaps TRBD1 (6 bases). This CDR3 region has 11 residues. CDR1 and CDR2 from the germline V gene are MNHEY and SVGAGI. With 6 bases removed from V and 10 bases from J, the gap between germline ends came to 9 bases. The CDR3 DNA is TGTGCCAGCAGAAGACAGGCAAAACTGTTTTTT. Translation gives CASRRQAKLFF.

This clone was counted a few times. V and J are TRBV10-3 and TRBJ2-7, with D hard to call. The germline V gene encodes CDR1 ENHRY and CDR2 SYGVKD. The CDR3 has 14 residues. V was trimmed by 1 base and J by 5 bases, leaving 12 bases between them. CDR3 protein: CAISELSRSDEQYF. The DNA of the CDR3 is TGTGCCATCAGTGAGTTAAGTAGGTCTGACGAGCAGTACTTC.

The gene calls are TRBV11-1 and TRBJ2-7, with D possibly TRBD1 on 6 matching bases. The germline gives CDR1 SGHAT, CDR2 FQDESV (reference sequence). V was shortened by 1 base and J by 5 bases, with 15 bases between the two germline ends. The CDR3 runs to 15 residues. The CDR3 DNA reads TGTGCCAGCAGCTTAGGTACAGGGTATTCCCACGAGCAGTACTTC. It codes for CASSLGTGYSHEQYF. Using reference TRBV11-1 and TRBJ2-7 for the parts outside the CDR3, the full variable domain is EAEVAQSPRYKITEKSQAVAFWCDPISGHATLYWYRQILGQGPELLVQFQDESVVDDSQLPKDRFSAERLKGVDSTLKIQPAELGDSAMYLCASSLGTGYSHEQYFGPGTRLTVT.

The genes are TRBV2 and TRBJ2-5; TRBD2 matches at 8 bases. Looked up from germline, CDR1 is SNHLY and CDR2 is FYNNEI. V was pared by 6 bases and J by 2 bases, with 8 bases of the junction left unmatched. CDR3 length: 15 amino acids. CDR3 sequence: CASSPGLAWQETQYF. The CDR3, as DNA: TGTGCCAGCAGCCCAGGACTAGCTTGGCAAGAGACCCAGTACTTC.

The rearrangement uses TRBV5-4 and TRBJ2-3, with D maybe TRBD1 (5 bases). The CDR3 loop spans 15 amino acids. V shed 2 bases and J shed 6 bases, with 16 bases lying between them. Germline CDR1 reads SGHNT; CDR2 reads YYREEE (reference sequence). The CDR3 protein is CASSLISGIGDTQYF. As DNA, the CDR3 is TGTGCCAGCAGCTTAATCTCAGGGATTGGCGATACGCAGTATTTT.

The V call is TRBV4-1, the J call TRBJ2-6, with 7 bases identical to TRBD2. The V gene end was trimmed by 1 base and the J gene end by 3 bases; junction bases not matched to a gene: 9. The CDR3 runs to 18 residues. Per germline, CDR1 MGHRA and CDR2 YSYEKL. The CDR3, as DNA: TGCGCCAGCAGCCAAGCGGGCGGGAGATATTATGGGGCCAACGTCCTGACTTTC. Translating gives CASSQAGGRYYGANVLTF.

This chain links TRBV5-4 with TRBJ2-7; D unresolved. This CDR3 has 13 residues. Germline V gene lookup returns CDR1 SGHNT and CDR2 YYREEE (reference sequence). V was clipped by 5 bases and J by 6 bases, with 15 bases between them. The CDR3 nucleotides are TGTGCCAGCAGATCGACCCTCTCGGTCGAGCAGTACTTC. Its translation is CASRSTLSVEQYF.

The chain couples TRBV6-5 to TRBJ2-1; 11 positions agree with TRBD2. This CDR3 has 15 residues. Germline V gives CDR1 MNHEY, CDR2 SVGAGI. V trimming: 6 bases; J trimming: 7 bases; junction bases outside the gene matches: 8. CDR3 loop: CASSYRLAGRNEQFF. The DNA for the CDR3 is TGTGCCAGCAGCTACCGACTAGCGGGACGGAATGAGCAGTTCTTC.

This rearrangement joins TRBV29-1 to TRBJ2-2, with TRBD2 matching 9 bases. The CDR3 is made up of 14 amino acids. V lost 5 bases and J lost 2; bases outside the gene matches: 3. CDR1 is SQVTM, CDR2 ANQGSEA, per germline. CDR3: CSVSRGGNTGELFF. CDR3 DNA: TGCAGCGTTTCGCGGGGGGGCAACACCGGGGAGCTGTTTTTT.

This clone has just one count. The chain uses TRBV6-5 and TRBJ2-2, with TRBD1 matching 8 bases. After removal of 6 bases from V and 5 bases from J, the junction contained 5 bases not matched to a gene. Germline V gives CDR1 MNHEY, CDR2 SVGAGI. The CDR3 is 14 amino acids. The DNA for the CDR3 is TGTGCCAGCAGACGGGACAGGAAAACCGGGGAGCTGTTTTTT. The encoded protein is CASRRDRKTGELFF.

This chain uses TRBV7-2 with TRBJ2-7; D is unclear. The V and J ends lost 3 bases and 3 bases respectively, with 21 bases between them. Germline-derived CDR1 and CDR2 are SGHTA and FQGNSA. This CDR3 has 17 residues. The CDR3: CASSFPAYRSLLYEQYF. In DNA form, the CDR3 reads TGTGCCAGCAGCTTCCCAGCGTACAGAAGCCTTCTCTACGAGCAGTACTTC.

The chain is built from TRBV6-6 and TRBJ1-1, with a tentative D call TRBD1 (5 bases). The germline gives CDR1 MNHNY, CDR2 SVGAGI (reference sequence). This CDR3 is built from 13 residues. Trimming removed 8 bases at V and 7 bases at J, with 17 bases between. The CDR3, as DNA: TGTGCCAGCTCCGCCCTCGACAGCCGTGAAGCTTTCTTT. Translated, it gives CASSALDSREAFF.

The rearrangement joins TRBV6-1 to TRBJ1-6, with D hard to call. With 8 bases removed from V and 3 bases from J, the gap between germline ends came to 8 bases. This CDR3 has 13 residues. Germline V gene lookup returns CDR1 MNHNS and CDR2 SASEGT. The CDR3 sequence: CASARYYNSPLHF. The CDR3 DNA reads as TGTGCCAGCGCGAGATACTATAATTCACCCCTCCACTTT.

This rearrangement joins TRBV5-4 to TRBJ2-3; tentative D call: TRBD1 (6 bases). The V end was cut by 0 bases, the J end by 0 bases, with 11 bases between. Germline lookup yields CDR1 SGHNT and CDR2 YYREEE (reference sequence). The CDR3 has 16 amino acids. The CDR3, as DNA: TGTGCCAGCAGCTTGGGGACAGATTCTAGCACAGATACGCAGTATTTT. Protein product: CASSLGTDSSTDTQYF.

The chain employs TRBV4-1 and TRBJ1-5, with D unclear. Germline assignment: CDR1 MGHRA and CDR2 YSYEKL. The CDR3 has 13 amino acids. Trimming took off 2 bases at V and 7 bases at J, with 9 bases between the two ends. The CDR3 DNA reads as TGCGCCAGCAGCCAAACTCATGGCCAGCCCCAGCATTTT. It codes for CASSQTHGQPQHF.